This T cell receptor beta chain was found in a study of cytomegalovirus exposure and HLA in healthy donors (dated by TCRdb to the late 2010s). Regarding the complete study: An earlier analysis of several hundred of the donors reported roughly 270 Gb of sequence data and some 120 million unique TCR beta sequences from 150 million to 200 million T cells. Approximately 300 gigabases of sequencing data and around 80 million unique TCR sequences made up an early release that covered over 550 HLA-typed donors. Among the roughly 400 genotyped donors, about 85% belonged to the genetic ancestry cluster associated with self-reported Caucasian donors. The study aimed to test whether signatures of past pathogen exposure could be identified by cataloging public T cell receptors. The study used immunosequencing to profile the T cell repertoires of hundreds of subjects and linked those repertoires to cytomegalovirus serostatus. Besides the first cohort of roughly 700 subjects, a separate validation cohort made up of some 110 different subjects was used. To predict cytomegalovirus infection status, the study brought together high-throughput TCR immunosequencing, statistical association of individual TCRs with disease status, and machine learning. In a later analysis, previously published TCR beta repertoires from about 640 donors were re-analyzed and high-resolution HLA genotyping was added so that TCR occurrence patterns could be studied. In the later analysis, no new phenotypic data were used to find candidate immune exposures; instead, reliance was placed on TCR beta sequences and their occurrence across donors. An earlier analysis of about 600 of the donors used high-throughput TCR beta sequencing to judge whether each TCR beta V gene segment behaved as functional or pseudogenic. Alongside the repertoire data, information on donor age, sex, ethnicity and CMV serostatus was compiled. Genome-wide SNP genotypes for about 65% of the 666 donors were used in a later genetic analysis, which treated that subset as a discovery cohort. Every repertoire in the discovery cohort had been generated on one and the same sequencing platform. Both class I and class II loci were covered by HLA typing, at four-digit resolution. The number of typed donors differed by locus: roughly 629-640 for A, B, C, DRB1 and DQB1; approximately 540 for DQA1; 606 for DPA1; and around 450 for DPB1. Because of strong linkage in the cohort, 4 to 6 DR-DQ haplotypes were treated as single units for association and clustering. Among a few hundred genotyped donors of the cohort, an average of around 240,000 unique TCR beta nucleotide sequences were sequenced per donor, 15% to 20% of them non-productive. What the authors observed across the whole study: In a later analysis, HLA-associated TCR beta chains showed more clonal expansion and lower generation probabilities than non-associated chains that were equally common. Because HLA typing was missing for some donors at each locus, association tests included only the typed subset. A cluster of highly shared sequence variants was judged likely to represent a technical artifact of the sequencing pipeline. According to a later analysis, TCR association rates differed among HLA loci, with DRB1 alleles showing the most associated TCRs and HLA-C alleles showing the fewest. A later analysis reported that several top co-occurrence clusters appeared linked to parvovirus B19, influenza, CMV and Epstein-Barr virus. A later genetic analysis associated a missense DCLRE1C variant with V-gene and J-gene trimming of TCR beta chains, and an independent cohort replicated the association. The authors suggested that the approach could potentially be generalized to other disease states and immunological phenotypes. In an earlier analysis of about 550 of the donors, most TCR beta V segments were observed in productive rearrangements about 87% or about 30% of the time, broadly matching IMGT annotations. Some IMGT-functional V segments, including TRBV6-2 and TRBV6-3, could not be distinguished by the 87-base-pair reads and were therefore excluded. Most TCR sequences were seen in very few donors, while some public TCRs were found in many individuals. In the study, some 160 TCR beta chains were listed as associated with cytomegalovirus. CMV serostatus was the only immune exposure information available for the cohort. In a later genetic analysis, fewer N-insertions in productive TCRs were reported among donors in an Asian-associated ancestry cluster than the roughly 700-donor mean. Three of the identified cytomegalovirus-associated TCR beta chains were confirmed in vitro to be specific for cytomegalovirus antigens. The classifier was reported to diagnose cytomegalovirus status with high specificity and sensitivity in both the original cohort and the validation cohort. The earlier analysis of about 600 of the donors excluded some 16 rarely observed V segments, including chromosome 9 orphons, because counts were too low. A further reported finding was that TCR beta sequences accurately predicted the HLA-A and HLA-B alleles for most subjects in the first cohort. Presence/absence analyses assumed roughly uniform sequencing depth across donors, an assumption that may not hold. A later analysis associated 15,000 to 20,000 TCR beta sequences with specific HLA alleles at a false discovery rate of 0.05. A later analysis found that most CMV-associated TCR beta chains appeared HLA-restricted, with HLA associations seemingly driven largely by CMV exposure. In this cohort, only TCR beta chains were sequenced, and detectable features were limited by the absence of alpha or paired-chain data. Assigning TCR associations to individual alleles was difficult when HLA alleles, especially DR and DQ, strongly co-occurred. Linkage disequilibrium might explain the correlated functional status among segregating V segments, but an unknown experimental factor could not be ruled out.

The CDR3 goes from the cysteine to the phenylalanine over 16 residues. Just CDR3 DNA is preserved here, 48 bases in frame from base 1. Reading the germline V gene gives CDR1 SGHRS and CDR2 YFSETQ. The receptor library was made with the immunoSEQ multiplex PCR assay. For the multiplex PCR, a mixture combining 60 forward primers for TCR Vbeta segments and 13 reverse primers for TCR Jbeta segments was used. The CDR3 region of rearranged TCR beta genes was amplified from genomic DNA by a multiplex PCR assay. Amplified TCR beta libraries were sequenced as 87-base-pair reads on the Illumina HiSeq System. Processing in the source paper ran as follows. A later analysis tallied tens of millions of unique TCR beta chains across the 600 to 700 repertoires, and approximately 11 million of those chains were shared by two or more donors. Raw reads were error-corrected and collapsed into unique sequences by a nearest-neighbor algorithm in which closely related sequences were merged to remove PCR and sequencing errors. CDR3 sequences were aligned to IMGT reference sequences to assign V, D and J gene segments. For a sequence to be retained, a match of at least six nucleotides was required to both a V gene segment and a J gene segment. A rearrangement counted as productive if the CDR3 had no stop codons and remained in frame with V and J, and every other rearrangement counted as non-productive. Following IMGT convention, CDR3 was defined as the stretch from the second conserved V-encoded cysteine up to the conserved J-encoded phenylalanine. Sequences without an unambiguous match to a single V gene segment were excluded from the earlier analysis of about 600 of the donors. In an earlier analysis of several hundred of the donors, V segments were called functional above 56.7% productive rearrangements and were called segregating when the between-donor standard deviation exceeded 5%. A statistical classification framework was built for diagnosing cytomegalovirus status from the catalog of TCR beta chain sequences. A later analysis assigned V and J genes by comparing TCR nucleotide sequences with IMGT/GENE-DB human TR gene sequences. In a later analysis, CDR3 sequences and most-parsimonious VDJ recombination scenarios were assigned using the TCRdist pipeline. A later analysis defined each TCR beta chain by its CDR3 amino acid sequence plus V-gene family, and excluded reads lacking a unique V-gene family. To address suspected cross-contamination and a sequencing artifact, a later analysis removed around 590 highly shared, low-generation-probability nucleotide sequences. In a later analysis, a clonal expansion index was calculated for each public chain from normalized within-repertoire ranks of inferred template counts. In a later analysis, generation probabilities were computed using a VDJ recombination model fitted to out-of-frame rearrangements, and the results were checked against IGoR. In a later analysis, hypergeometric tests were used to score TCR-TCR, TCR-HLA and TCR-CMV co-occurrence, with a repertoire-size bias correction applied to TCR pairs. In a later analysis, false discovery rates were estimated by permuting HLA or CMV assignments 20 times. In a later analysis, co-occurring TCRs were grouped using DBSCAN, with TCRdist sequence similarity added in when clustering inside HLA-allele-positive subsets. Repertoires with fewer than 30,000 or more than 120,000 public chains, plus five repertoires with anomalous nucleotide sharing, were excluded from co-occurrence clustering. What TCRdb holds here is the immuneACCESS table cut down to in-frame rearrangements. Part of the clones is not present; checked against another copy, under half of the missing clones reflect an unresolved V gene, and the others are unexplained. That table is the source of V, J and clone size, and D and trimming were worked out from the DNA. The sample contains roughly 36,000 clones, roughly 81% of them found a single time. Clones ranked in the top ten supply approximately 6% of the sample.

As to this clone: What antigen it recognizes has not been identified. There are no base qualities to consult, and no much larger clone falls within one base.

In total, roughly 710 healthy bone marrow donors made up the cohort. All cohort members were sampled while nominally healthy, although unrecorded immune exposures were likely present. The donor tested CMV seronegative, placing the donor among the 350 or so seronegative members of the cohort. Each donor provided a peripheral blood sample, and peripheral blood mononuclear cells were used for TCR beta sequencing. Genomic DNA was extracted from the blood cell samples with the Qiagen DNeasy Blood Extraction Kit. The sample consisted of PBMCs. Recombination linked TRBV5-1 to TRBJ2-5; 7 bases in the middle match TRBD2. The DNA end is a closer match to TRBJ2-7, so the J assignment may be wrong. This TCR came from a young man in good health and CMV-seronegative. CDR3 protein: CASSLVSGPSSYEQYF. The nucleotide sequence reads TGCGCCAGCAGCTTGGTTAGCGGGCCAAGCTCCTACGAGCAGTACTTC.